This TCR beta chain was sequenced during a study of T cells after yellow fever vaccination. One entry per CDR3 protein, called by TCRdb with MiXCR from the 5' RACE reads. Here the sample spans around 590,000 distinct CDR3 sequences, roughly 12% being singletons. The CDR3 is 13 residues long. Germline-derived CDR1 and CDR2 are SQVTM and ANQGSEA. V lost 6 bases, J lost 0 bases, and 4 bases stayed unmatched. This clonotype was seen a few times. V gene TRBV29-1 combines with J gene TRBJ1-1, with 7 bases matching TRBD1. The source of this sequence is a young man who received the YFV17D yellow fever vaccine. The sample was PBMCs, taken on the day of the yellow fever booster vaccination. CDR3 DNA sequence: TGCAGCGTCTACAGGGGATTGAACACTGAAGCTTTCTTT. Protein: CSVYRGLNTEAFF.